The 23 T cell receptor beta chains presented below share a single source sample, sequenced in a study of PD-1 blockade in classical Hodgkin lymphoma. All patients experienced relapse after autologous stem cell transplantation, and brentuximab vedotin exposure was variable. Assay used: immunoSEQ multiplex PCR; TCRdb lists only in-frame clones, some missing. The sample has some 7,500 clones, around 80% seen once; the top ten hold around 15%. The material was peripheral blood mononuclear cells (PBMCs), obtained at baseline. These receptors were taken from a human donor with classical Hodgkin lymphoma.

This chain uses TRBV30 with TRBJ1-5; weak D call: TRBD1 (5 bases). Germline V gene lookup returns CDR1 GTSNPN and CDR2 SVGIG (reference sequence). CDR3 length: 16 residues. Trimming stripped 1 base from V and 2 bases from J, with 15 bases between. CDR3 protein: CAWSAKRGGGNQPQHF. The CDR3 bases are TGTGCCTGGAGTGCTAAAAGGGGAGGAGGCAATCAGCCCCAGCATTTT.

V and J are TRBV9 and TRBJ2-1, with unresolved D. CDR3 length: 13 residues. CDR1 is SGDLS and CDR2 is YYNGEE in the germline V gene. V shed 0 bases and J shed 6 bases, with 7 bases lying between them. The CDR3 region is CASSVGRSNEQFF. The CDR3 nucleotides read TGTGCCAGCAGCGTAGGAAGATCCAATGAGCAGTTCTTC.

The rearrangement links TRBV2 to TRBJ1-3; D is unresolved. Looked up from germline, CDR1 is SNHLY and CDR2 is FYNNEI. Trimming shortened V by 0 bases and J by 3 bases, and 9 bases separated the two germline ends. The CDR3 runs 15 residues. Here the CDR3 DNA reads TGTGCCAGCAGTGAAGCTCCGGTTAATGGAAACACCATATATTTT. Translated: CASSEAPVNGNTIYF.

The chain has TRBV5-1 and TRBJ1-1; D gene uncertain. This CDR3 region has 14 residues. V was pared by 0 bases and J by 1 base, with 7 bases between. The germline V gene has CDR1 SGHRS and CDR2 YFSETQ. The CDR3 spells CASSLGSANTEAFF. CDR3 bases: TGCGCCAGCAGCTTGGGTTCAGCGAACACTGAAGCTTTCTTT.

The chain has TRBV29-1 and TRBJ1-1; possibly TRBD1 for D (5 bases). CDR3 length: 16 residues. From germline, CDR1 is SQVTM and CDR2 ANQGSEA. The CDR3 here is CTIRVSGGSRNTEAFF. CDR3 DNA sequence: TGCACAATACGGGTCAGCGGGGGTTCCCGGAACACTGAAGCTTTCTTT.

This chain uses TRBV7-6 with TRBJ2-1, with D maybe TRBD2 (6 bases). The CDR3 sequence is 13 residues long. Germline CDR1 SGHVS, CDR2 FNYEAQ. Trimming took off 1 base at V and 8 bases at J, with 9 bases between the two ends. The CDR3 reads CASSLGRGYEQFF. The DNA for the CDR3 is TGTGCCAGCAGCTTAGGTCGGGGGTATGAGCAGTTCTTC.

The DNA for the CDR3 is TGTGCCAGTAGACGCGGGACAGTCAACTCCTACGAGCAGTACTTC. Residues: CASRRGTVNSYEQYF. The rearrangement joins TRBV27 to TRBJ2-7, with D possibly being TRBD1 (7 bases). The germline V gene encodes CDR1 MNHEY and CDR2 SMNVEV (reference sequence). The length of the CDR3 is 15 residues. Between the trimmed V and J ends, which lost 9 bases and 0 bases, there was a span of 18 bases.

This chain links TRBV2 with TRBJ1-2; D possibly corresponds to TRBD1 (5 bases). Germline CDR1 reads SNHLY; CDR2 reads FYNNEI. Trimming removed 5 bases at V and 4 bases at J, with 11 bases between. The CDR3 spans 13 residues. The CDR3 region has the DNA TGTGCCAGCAGTACCCGGACACCCTATGGCTACACCTTC. Protein sequence: CASSTRTPYGYTF.

This clone has only a few counts. The gene calls are TRBV2 and TRBJ2-5, with D hard to call. Germline CDR1 SNHLY, CDR2 FYNNEI. Trimming pared 0 bases from V and 5 bases from J, leaving 4 bases between. The CDR3 is 12 amino acids. CDR3 amino acids: CASSEALETQYF. In DNA, the CDR3 is TGTGCCAGCAGTGAAGCGCTGGAGACCCAGTACTTC.

The chain combines TRBV7-8 with TRBJ2-7, with 9 positions matching TRBD1. After removal of 5 bases from V and 2 bases from J, the junction contained 13 bases not matched to a gene. From germline, CDR1 is SGHVS and CDR2 FQNEAQ. The CDR3 has 17 amino acids. The CDR3: CASSPPADRGIAYEQYF. The CDR3, as DNA: TGTGCCAGCAGCCCGCCAGCTGACAGGGGGATAGCCTACGAGCAGTACTTC.

V gene TRBV11-2 combines with J gene TRBJ2-1; D possibly corresponds to TRBD2 (5 bases). The CDR3 has 15 amino acids. Trimming left V 7 bases short and J 5 bases short, with 18 bases between. Per germline, CDR1 SGHAT and CDR2 FQNNGV. CDR3 sequence (DNA): TGTGCCAGCACCATCGACTATGGCCTGGACAATGAGCAGTTCTTC. Translation: CASTIDYGLDNEQFF.

This clone has only a few counts. This chain joins TRBV7-2 and TRBJ2-3; 7 nucleotides line up with TRBD1. CDR1 is SGHTA, CDR2 FQGNSA, per germline. The CDR3 runs 14 residues. V was clipped by 4 bases and J by 1 base; unmatched bases: 2. The CDR3 nucleotides are TGTGCCAGCAGCTACGGACAGGGCACAGATACGCAGTATTTT. This translates into CASSYGQGTDTQYF.

The chain recombines TRBV18 with TRBJ1-5; D gene unclear. Trimming cost V 6 bases and J 5 bases, with 17 bases left between them. CDR1 KGHSH and CDR2 LQKENI come from the germline V gene. The CDR3 covers 15 residues. The chain's CDR3 is CASSNRGPVYQPQHF. In DNA, the CDR3 is TGTGCCAGCTCCAACCGAGGTCCGGTTTATCAGCCCCAGCATTTT.

About this clone itself: The same CDR3 can be traced to other DNA sequences in this sample. The rearrangement joins TRBV30 to TRBJ2-7; possibly TRBD2 for D (7 bases). From germline, CDR1 is GTSNPN and CDR2 SVGIG (reference sequence). CDR3 length: 15 residues. The V gene lost 0 bases and the J gene lost 4 bases, with 16 bases spanning the gap. The CDR3 DNA is TGTGCCTGGAGTGTGGAGGGGGGGCCAGGATACGAGCAGTACTTC. Protein product: CAWSVEGGPGYEQYF. Variable domain in full (rest from reference TRBV30 and TRBJ2-7): SQTIHQWPATLVQPVGSPLSLECTVEGTSNPNLYWYRQAAGRGLQLLFYSVGIGQISSEVPQNLSASRPQDRQFILSSKKLLLSDSGFYLCAWSVEGGPGYEQYFGPGTRLTVT.

In DNA form, the CDR3 reads TGTGCCAGCAGCTTAAGTGGGTCCGAGACCCAGTACTTC. It encodes CASSLSGSETQYF. The chain has TRBV5-6 and TRBJ2-5, with D hard to call. The CDR3 has 13 amino acids. Looked up from germline, CDR1 is SGHDT and CDR2 is YYEEEE. V was clipped by 2 bases and J by 5 bases, with 10 bases between them.

The chain joins TRBV5-1 to TRBJ1-2; 8 bases fit TRBD1. Trimming removed 6 bases from V and 0 bases from J; junction bases left unmatched: 13. The CDR3 is made up of 17 amino acids. Germline CDR1 SGHRS, CDR2 YFSETQ. CDR3 amino acids: CASNRLAGGDANYGYTF. The CDR3 DNA reads TGCGCCAGCAATCGTTTGGCAGGGGGCGATGCTAACTATGGCTACACCTTC.

The V call is TRBV11-1, the J call TRBJ1-5; D gene ambiguous. V was shortened by 1 base and J by 9 bases, with 10 bases between the two germline ends. Germline V gene lookup returns CDR1 SGHAT and CDR2 FQDESV (reference sequence). The length of the CDR3 is 13 residues. The CDR3 coding sequence is TGTGCCAGCAGCTTAGATGGGGTAGGGCCCCAGCATTTT. Translating it yields CASSLDGVGPQHF.

The rearrangement joins TRBV5-1 to TRBJ2-3; D is possibly TRBD1 (6 bases). The V end was cut by 3 bases, the J end by 2 bases, with 10 bases between. Per the germline V gene, CDR1 is SGHRS and CDR2 is YFSETQ. This CDR3 comprises 14 residues. Written as DNA, the CDR3 is TGCGCCAGCAGCTGGAAGGGGGTCACAGATACGCAGTATTTT. Protein: CASSWKGVTDTQYF.

V usage is TRBV6-5 and J usage is TRBJ1-5, with TRBD1 as a possible D gene (5 bases). The germline gives CDR1 MNHEY, CDR2 SVGAGI. Trimming removed 6 bases at V and 2 bases at J, with 14 bases between. This CDR3 comprises 15 residues. DNA for the CDR3: TGTGCCAGCAGCCGGGACCCATCGGGCAATCAGCCCCAGCATTTT. The encoded protein is CASSRDPSGNQPQHF.

The V gene is TRBV7-2, the J gene TRBJ2-1; 10 bases match TRBD2. The trim removed 5 bases at V and 3 bases at J, leaving 10 bases unmatched. The CDR3 covers 17 residues. Germline CDR1 and CDR2: SGHTA and FQGNSA. The CDR3 DNA reads as TGTGCCAGCAGCCCGCGGACTAGCGGTCTCTACTACAATGAGCAGTTCTTC. Encoded protein: CASSPRTSGLYYNEQFF.

The J gene is TRBJ1-4, the V gene TRBV4-1, with a possible D match to TRBD1 (5 bases). The CDR3 has 14 amino acids. Germline CDR1 is MGHRA and CDR2 is YSYEKL. V was shortened by 5 bases and J by 8 bases, with 15 bases between the two germline ends. CDR3 in amino acids: CASSGQGVWEKLFF. CDR3 nucleotides: TGCGCCAGCAGCGGTCAGGGAGTCTGGGAAAAACTGTTTTTT.

The DNA of the CDR3 is TGTGCCAGCAGCTTTCCTGGGACTAGCGGGAGGATAAGGCACGAGCAGTACTTC. Its translation: CASSFPGTSGRIRHEQYF. The V gene is TRBV7-2, the J gene TRBJ2-7; the match to TRBD2 covers 15 bases. Trimming took 3 bases from V and 5 from J; bases not matched to a gene: 11. This CDR3 has 18 residues. Per the germline V gene, CDR1 is SGHTA and CDR2 is FQGNSA.

This rearrangement joins TRBV5-6 to TRBJ2-5, with TRBD1 matching 7 bases. The germline V gene encodes CDR1 SGHDT and CDR2 YYEEEE. CDR3 length: 15 residues. V lost 2 bases and J lost 1; bases outside the gene matches: 5. CDR3 DNA: TGTGCCAGCAGCTTAGGCAGGGGGATCCAAGAGACCCAGTACTTC. The encoded protein is CASSLGRGIQETQYF. Drawing the rest from reference TRBV5-6 and TRBJ2-5, the complete variable domain is DAGVTQSPTHLIKTRGQQVTLRCSPKSGHDTVSWYQQALGQGPQFIFQYYEEEERQRGNFPDRFSGHQFPNYSSELNVNALLLGDSALYLCASSLGRGIQETQYFGPGTRLLVL.